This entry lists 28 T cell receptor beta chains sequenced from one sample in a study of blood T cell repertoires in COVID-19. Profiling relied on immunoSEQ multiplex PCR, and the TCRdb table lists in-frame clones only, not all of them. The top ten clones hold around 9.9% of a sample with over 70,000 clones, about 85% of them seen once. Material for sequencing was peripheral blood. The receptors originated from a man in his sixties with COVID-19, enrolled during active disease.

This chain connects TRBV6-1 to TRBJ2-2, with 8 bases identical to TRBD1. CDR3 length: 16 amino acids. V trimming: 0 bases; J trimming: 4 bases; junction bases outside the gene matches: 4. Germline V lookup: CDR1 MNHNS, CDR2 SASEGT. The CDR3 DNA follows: TGTGCCAGCAGTGAAGCTTCACAGGGGGTCACCGGGGAGCTGTTTTTT. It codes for CASSEASQGVTGELFF.

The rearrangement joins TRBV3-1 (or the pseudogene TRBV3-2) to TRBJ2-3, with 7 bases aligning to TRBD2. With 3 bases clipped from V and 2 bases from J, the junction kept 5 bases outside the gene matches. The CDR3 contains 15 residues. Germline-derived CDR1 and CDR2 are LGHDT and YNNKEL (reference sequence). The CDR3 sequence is CASSQGGGPTDTQYF. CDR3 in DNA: TGTGCCAGCAGCCAGGGCGGGGGACCCACAGATACGCAGTATTTT.

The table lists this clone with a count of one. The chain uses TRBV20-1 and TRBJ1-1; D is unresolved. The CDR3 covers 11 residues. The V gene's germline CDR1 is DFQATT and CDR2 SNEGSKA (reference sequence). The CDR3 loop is CSYRLNTEAFF. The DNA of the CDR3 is TGCAGCTACAGACTGAACACTGAAGCTTTCTTT.

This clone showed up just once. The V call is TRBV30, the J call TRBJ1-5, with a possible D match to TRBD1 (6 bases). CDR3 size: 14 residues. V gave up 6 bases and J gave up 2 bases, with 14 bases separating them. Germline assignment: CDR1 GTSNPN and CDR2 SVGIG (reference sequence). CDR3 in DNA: TGTGCCTGTTGGACAGCGGGGGGCAATCAGCCCCAGCATTTT. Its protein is CACWTAGGNQPQHF.

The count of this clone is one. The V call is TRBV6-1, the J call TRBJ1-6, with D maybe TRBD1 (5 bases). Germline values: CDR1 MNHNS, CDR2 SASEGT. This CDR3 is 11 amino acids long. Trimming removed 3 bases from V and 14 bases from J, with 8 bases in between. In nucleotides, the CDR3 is TGTGCCAGCAGTGACAGGGTTTCCCTCCACTTT. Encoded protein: CASSDRVSLHF.

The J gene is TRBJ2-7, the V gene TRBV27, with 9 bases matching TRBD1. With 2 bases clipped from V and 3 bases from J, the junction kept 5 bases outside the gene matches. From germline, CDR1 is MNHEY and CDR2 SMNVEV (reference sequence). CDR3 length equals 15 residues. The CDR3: CASSLGGQGLYEQYF. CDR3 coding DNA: TGTGCCAGCAGTTTAGGTGGACAGGGGCTCTACGAGCAGTACTTC.

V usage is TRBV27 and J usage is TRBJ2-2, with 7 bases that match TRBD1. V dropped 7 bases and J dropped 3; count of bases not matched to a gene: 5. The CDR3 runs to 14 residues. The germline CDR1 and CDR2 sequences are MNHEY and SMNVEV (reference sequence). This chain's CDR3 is CASTTGQHTGELFF. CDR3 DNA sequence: TGTGCCAGCACTACGGGACAGCACACCGGGGAGCTGTTTTTT.

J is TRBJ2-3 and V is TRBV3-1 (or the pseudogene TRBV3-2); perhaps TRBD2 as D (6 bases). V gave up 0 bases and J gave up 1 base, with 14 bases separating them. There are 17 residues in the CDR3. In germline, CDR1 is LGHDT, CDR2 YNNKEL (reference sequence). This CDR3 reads CASSQDRGRGGTDTQYF. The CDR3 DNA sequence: TGTGCCAGCAGCCAAGATAGAGGGCGCGGGGGCACAGATACGCAGTATTTT.

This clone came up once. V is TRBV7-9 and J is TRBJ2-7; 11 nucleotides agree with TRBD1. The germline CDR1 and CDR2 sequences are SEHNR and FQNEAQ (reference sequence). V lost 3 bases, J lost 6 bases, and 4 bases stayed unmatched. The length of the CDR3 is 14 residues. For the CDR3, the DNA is TGTGCCAGCAGCTTTATCGGGACAGGGGGCGAGCAGTACTTC. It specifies CASSFIGTGGEQYF.

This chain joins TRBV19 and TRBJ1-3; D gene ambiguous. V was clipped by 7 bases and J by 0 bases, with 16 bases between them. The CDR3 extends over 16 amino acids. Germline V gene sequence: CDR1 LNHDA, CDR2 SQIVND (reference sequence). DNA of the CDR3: TGTGCCAGTATTCGAGGGATGCCTATCTCTGGAAACACCATATATTTT. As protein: CASIRGMPISGNTIYF.

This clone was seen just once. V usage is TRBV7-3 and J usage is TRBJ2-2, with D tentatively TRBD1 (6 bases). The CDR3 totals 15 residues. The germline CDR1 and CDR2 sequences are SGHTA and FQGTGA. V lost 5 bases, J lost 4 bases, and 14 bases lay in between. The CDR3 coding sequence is TGTGCCAGCAGCACACAGGGTTTAGGCACCGGGGAGCTGTTTTTT. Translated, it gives CASSTQGLGTGELFF.

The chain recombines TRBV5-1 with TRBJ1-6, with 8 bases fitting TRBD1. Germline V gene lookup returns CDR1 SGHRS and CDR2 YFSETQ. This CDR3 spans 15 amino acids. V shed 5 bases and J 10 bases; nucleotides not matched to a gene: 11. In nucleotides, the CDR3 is TGCGCCAGCAGGTTTCAGGACAGGGATCAATCACCCCTCCACTTT. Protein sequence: CASRFQDRDQSPLHF.

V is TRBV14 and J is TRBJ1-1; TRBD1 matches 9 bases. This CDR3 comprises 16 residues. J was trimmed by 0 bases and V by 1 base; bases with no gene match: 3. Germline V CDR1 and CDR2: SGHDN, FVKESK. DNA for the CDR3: TGTGCCAGCAGCCAAGGGTGGGACAGGGTGAACACTGAAGCTTTCTTT. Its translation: CASSQGWDRVNTEAFF.

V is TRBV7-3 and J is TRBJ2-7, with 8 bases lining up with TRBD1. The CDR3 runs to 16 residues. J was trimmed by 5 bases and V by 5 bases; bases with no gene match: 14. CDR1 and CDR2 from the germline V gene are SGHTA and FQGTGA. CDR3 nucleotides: TGTGCCAGCAGCGCCTACAGCCGGGACAGGCGCCACGAGCAGTACTTC. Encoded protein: CASSAYSRDRRHEQYF. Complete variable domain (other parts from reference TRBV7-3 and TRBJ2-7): GAGVSQTPSNKVTEKGKYVELRCDPISGHTALYWYRQSLGQGPEFLIYFQGTGAADDSGLPNDRFFAVRPEGSVSTLKIQRTERGDSAVYLCASSAYSRDRRHEQYFGPGTRLTVT.

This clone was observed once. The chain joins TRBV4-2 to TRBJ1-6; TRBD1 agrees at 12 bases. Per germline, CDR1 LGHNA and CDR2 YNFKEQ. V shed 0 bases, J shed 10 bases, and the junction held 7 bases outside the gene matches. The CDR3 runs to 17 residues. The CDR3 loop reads CASSQDPGDRGRSPLHF. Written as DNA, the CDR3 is TGTGCCAGCAGCCAAGACCCGGGGGACAGGGGGCGATCACCCCTCCACTTT.

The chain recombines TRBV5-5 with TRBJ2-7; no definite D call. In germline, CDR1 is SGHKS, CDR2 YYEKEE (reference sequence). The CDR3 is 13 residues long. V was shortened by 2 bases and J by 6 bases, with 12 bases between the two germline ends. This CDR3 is CASSFGPASEQYF. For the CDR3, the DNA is TGTGCCAGCAGCTTTGGCCCCGCAAGCGAGCAGTACTTC.

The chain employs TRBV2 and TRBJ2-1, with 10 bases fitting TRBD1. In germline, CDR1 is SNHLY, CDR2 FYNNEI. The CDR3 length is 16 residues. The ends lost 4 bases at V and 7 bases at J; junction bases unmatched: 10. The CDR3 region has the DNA TGTGCCAGCAGTGCGATAGGGACAGGGGAGGGGAATGAGCAGTTCTTC. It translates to CASSAIGTGEGNEQFF.

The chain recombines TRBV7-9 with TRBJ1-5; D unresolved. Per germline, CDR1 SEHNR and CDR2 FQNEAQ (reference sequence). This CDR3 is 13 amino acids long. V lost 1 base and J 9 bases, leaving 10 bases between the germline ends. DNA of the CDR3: TGTGCCAGCAGCTTAGGGCCGCCGGGGCCCCAGCATTTT. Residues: CASSLGPPGPQHF.

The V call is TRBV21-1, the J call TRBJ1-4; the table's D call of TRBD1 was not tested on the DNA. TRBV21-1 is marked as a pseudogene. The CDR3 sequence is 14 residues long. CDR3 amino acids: CASERDRDLEKLFF. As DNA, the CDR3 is TGTGCCAGCGAAAGAGACAGAGATCTTGAAAAACTGTTTTTT.

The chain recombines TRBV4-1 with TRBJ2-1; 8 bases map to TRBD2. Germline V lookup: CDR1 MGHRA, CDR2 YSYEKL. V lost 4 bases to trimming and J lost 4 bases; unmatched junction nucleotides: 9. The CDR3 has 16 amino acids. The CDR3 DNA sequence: TGCGCCAGCAGCCGTGGAGCGGGAGCGGGTTACAATGAGCAGTTCTTC. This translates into CASSRGAGAGYNEQFF.

The CDR3: CASSYTGDYNSPLHF. DNA of the CDR3: TGTGCCAGCAGCTATACCGGGGACTATAATTCACCCCTCCACTTT. The chain joins TRBV7-3 to TRBJ1-6; the D is unclear. Trimming shortened V by 4 bases and J by 3 bases, and 10 bases separated the two germline ends. CDR3 length: 15 amino acids. Germline CDR1 is SGHTA and CDR2 is FQGTGA.

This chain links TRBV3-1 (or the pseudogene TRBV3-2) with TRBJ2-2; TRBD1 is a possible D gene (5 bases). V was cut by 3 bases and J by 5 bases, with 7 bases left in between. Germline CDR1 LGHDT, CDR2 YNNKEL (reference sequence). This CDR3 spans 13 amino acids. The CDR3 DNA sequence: TGTGCCAGCAGCCACCAGGGTACCGGGGAGCTGTTTTTT. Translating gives CASSHQGTGELFF.

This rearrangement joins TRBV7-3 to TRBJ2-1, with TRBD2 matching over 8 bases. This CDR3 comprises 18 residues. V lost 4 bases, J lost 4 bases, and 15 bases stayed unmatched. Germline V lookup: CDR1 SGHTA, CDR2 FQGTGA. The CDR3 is CASSSPGNSGTGYNEQFF. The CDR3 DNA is TGTGCCAGCAGCTCCCCGGGTAATAGCGGGACGGGGTACAATGAGCAGTTCTTC.

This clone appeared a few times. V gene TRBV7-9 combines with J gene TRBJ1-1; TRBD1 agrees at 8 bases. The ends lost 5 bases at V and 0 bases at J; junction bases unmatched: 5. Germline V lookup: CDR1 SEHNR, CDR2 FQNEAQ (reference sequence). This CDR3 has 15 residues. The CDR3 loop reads CASSPRTGMNTEAFF. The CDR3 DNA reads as TGTGCCAGCAGCCCGAGGACAGGGATGAACACTGAAGCTTTCTTT.

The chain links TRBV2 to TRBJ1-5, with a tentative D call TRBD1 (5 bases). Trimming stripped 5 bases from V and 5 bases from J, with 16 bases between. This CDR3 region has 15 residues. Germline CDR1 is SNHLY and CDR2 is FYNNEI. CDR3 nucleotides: TGTGCCAGCAGTCCCGGGGGGGGTAACCATCAGCCCCAGCATTTT. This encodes CASSPGGGNHQPQHF.

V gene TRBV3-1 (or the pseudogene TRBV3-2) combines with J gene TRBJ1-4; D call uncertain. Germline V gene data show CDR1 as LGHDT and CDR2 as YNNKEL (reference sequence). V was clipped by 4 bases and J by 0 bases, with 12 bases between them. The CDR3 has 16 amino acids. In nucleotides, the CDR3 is TGTGCCAGCAGCCGCAACAACAGAGCAACTAATGAAAAACTGTTTTTT. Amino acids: CASSRNNRATNEKLFF.

The CDR3 is CASSPRDQETQYF. The DNA of the CDR3 is TGTGCCAGCTCACCCAGGGACCAAGAGACCCAGTACTTC. The chain is built from TRBV18 and TRBJ2-5, with D tentatively TRBD1 (5 bases). The CDR3 length is 13 residues. Germline CDR1 is KGHSH and CDR2 is LQKENI. Trimming took off 3 bases at V and 0 bases at J, with 5 bases between the two ends. Filled out from reference TRBV18 and TRBJ2-5, the complete variable domain reads NAGVMQNPRHLVRRRGQEARLRCSPMKGHSHVYWYRQLPEEGLKFMVYLQKENIIDESGMPKERFSAEFPKEGPSILRIQQVVRGDSAAYFCASSPRDQETQYFGPGTRLLVL.

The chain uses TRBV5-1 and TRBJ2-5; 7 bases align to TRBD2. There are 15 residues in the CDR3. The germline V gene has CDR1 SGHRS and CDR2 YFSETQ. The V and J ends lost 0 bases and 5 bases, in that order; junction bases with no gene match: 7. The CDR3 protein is CASSLVSLGGETQYF. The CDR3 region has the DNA TGCGCCAGCAGCTTGGTGTCTCTGGGAGGGGAGACCCAGTACTTC.